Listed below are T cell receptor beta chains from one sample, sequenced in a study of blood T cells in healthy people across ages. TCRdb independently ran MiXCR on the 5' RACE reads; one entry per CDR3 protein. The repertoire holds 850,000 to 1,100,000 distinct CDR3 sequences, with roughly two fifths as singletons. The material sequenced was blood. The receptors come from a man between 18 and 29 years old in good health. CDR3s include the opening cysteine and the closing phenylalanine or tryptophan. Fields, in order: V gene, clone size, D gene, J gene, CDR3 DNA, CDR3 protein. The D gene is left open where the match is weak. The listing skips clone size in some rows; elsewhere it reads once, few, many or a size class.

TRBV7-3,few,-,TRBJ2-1,TGTGCCAGCAGCTTAACCGGGTTGGGGAATGAGCAGTTCTTC,CASSLTGLGNEQFF
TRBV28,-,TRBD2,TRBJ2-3,TGTGCCAGCAGTTTAGGGCGGGGGGTGAGCGCAGATACGCAGTATTTT,CASSLGRGVSADTQYF
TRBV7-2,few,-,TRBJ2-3,TGTGCCAGCAGCTTAGGGCCACCTACGGGGCTTTTGGCAGATACGCAGTATTTT,CASSLGPPTGLLADTQYF
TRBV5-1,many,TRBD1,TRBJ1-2,TGCGCCAGCAGCTTGGTTGGACAGGGAAAGGACTACACCTTC,CASSLVGQGKDYTF
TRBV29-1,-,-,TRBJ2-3,TGCAGCGTCGACATTGGATCCACAGATACGCAGTATTTT,CSVDIGSTDTQYF
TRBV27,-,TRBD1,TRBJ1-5,TGTGCCAGCAGTCCAGGGGACAGGGTAAATCAGCCCCAGCATTTT,CASSPGDRVNQPQHF
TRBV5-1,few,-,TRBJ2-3,TGCGCCAGCAGCTTGGGGCCAGCAGACACAGATACGCAGTATTTT,CASSLGPADTDTQYF
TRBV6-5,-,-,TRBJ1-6,TGTGCCAGCAGGCTATCGAGGGGGGCGTCCTATAATTCACCCCTCCACTTT,CASRLSRGASYNSPLHF
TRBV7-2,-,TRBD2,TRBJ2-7,TGTGCCAGCAGCTTGGGAAAACCGATCGGGGGGTGGTTCGAGCAGTACTTC,CASSLGKPIGGWFEQYF
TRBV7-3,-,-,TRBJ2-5,TGTGCCAGCAGCTTATTTGGGGTGAATGAGCAGTACTTC,CASSLFGVNEQYF
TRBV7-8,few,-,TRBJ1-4,TGTGCCAGCAGCTTAGGATCCGGAGTGGATGAAAAACTGTTTTTT,CASSLGSGVDEKLFF
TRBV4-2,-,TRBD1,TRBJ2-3,TGTGCCAGCAGCCAAGAGGGCGGGACAGGGAGCGCAGATACGCAGTATTTT,CASSQEGGTGSADTQYF
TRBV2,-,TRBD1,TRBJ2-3,TGTGCCAGCAGCTCCGCGCGCGACAGGGCGAATACGCAGTATTTT,CASSSARDRANTQYF
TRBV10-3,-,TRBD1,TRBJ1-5,TGTGCCATCAGTGACCCCGACAGGGAAGGGAGTCAGCCCCAGCATTTT,CAISDPDREGSQPQHF
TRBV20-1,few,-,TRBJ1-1,TGCAGTGCTAGAGATCAACATGGCGGGAACACTGAAGCTTTCTTT,CSARDQHGGNTEAFF
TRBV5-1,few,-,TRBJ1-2,TGCGCCAGCAGCGTTGGGGATTTTAACTATGGCTACACCTTC,CASSVGDFNYGYTF
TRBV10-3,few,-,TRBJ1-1,TGTGCCATCAGTTTGGGTGGGACTGAAGCTTTCTTT,CAISLGGTEAFF
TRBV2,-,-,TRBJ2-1,TGTGCCAGCAGTGTTGAAGGGCCTAGCAAGGGTGAGCAGTTCTTC,CASSVEGPSKGEQFF
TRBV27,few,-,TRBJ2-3,TGTGCCAGCAGTTTTCTCCGGAGCACAGATACGCAGTATTTT,CASSFLRSTDTQYF
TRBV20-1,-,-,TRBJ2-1,TGCAGTGCTAGATCCCCCGGGGCTGATGAGCAGTTCTTC,CSARSPGADEQFF
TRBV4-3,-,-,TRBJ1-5,TGCGCCAGCAGCCAAGTTCGGTGGAAGGTCCTGCATTTT,CASSQVRWKVLHF
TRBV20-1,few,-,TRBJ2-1,TGCAGTGCCCAACATTGGGATGAGCAGTTCTTC,CSAQHWDEQFF